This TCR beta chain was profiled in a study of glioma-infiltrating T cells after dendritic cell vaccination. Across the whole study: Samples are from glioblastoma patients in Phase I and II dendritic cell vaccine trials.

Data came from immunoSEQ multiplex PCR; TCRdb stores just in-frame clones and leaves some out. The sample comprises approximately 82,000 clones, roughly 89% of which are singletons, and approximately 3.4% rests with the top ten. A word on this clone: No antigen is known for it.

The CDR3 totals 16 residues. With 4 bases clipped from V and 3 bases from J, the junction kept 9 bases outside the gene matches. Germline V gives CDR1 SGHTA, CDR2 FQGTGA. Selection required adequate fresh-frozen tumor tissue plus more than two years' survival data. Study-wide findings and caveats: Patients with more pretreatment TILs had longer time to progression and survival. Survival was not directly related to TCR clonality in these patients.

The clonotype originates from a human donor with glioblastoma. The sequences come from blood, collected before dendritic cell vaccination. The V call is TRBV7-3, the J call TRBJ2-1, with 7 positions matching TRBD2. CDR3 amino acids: CASSYTGLEHYNEQFF. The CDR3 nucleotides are TGTGCCAGCAGCTATACCGGACTAGAACACTACAATGAGCAGTTCTTC. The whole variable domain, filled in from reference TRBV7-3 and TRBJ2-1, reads GAGVSQTPSNKVTEKGKYVELRCDPISGHTALYWYRQSLGQGPEFLIYFQGTGAADDSGLPNDRFFAVRPEGSVSTLKIQRTERGDSAVYLCASSYTGLEHYNEQFFGPGTRLTVL.